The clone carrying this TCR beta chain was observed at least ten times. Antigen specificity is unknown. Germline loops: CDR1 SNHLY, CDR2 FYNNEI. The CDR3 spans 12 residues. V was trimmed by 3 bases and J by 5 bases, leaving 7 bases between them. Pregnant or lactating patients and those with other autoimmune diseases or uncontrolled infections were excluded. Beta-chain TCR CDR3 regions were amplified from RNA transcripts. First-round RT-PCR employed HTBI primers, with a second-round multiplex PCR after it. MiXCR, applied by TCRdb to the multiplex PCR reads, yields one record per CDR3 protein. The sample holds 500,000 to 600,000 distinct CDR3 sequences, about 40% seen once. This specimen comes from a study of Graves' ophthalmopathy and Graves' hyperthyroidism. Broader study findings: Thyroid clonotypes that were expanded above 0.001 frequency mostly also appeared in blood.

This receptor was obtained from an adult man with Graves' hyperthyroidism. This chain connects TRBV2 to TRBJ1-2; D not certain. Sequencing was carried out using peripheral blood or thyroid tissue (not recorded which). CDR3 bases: TGTGCCAGCAGTGACACGCATTATGGCTACACCTTC. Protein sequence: CASSDTHYGYTF.